The 18 T cell receptor beta chains reported below all come from one sample, sequenced in a study of tissue T cells after allogeneic stem cell transplantation. The repertoire was sequenced with immunoSEQ multiplex PCR; TCRdb's copy has only in-frame clones and lacks some. Among over 15,000 clones listed, less than 85% were seen once. Material: spleen. The receptors were sampled from a female BALB/c mouse in good health. For this mouse line, the MHC haplotype is H2-d.

In the case of this clone: The listed genes are named as in mouse. The read falls 1 residue short of the CDR3 end, and the missing part is taken from the germline J gene. Other DNA sequences within the sample encode an identical CDR3. The gene calls are TRBV31 and TRBJ2-1; possible D gene TRBD2, 7 bases. Germline CDR1 is GKSSPN and CDR2 is SITVG. This CDR3 comprises 15 residues. The V and J ends lost 0 bases and 3 bases respectively, with 12 bases between them. This CDR3 reads CAWSLGLGAYAEQFF. The sequenced CDR3 bases are TGTGCCTGGAGTCTTGGGCTGGGGGCCTATGCTGAGCAGTTC.

Worth noting for this clone: The gene names given are mouse names. The CDR3 end is not reached by the read, which stops 1 residue before it; the germline J gene fills it in. The rearrangement uses TRBV13-1 and TRBJ1-3; D might be TRBD1 (5 bases). The CDR3 has 14 residues. Trimming left V 0 bases short and J 3 bases short, with 7 bases between. CDR1 and CDR2 from the germline V gene are NSHNY and SYGAGN. The part of the CDR3 DNA that was read is TGTGCCAGCAGTGATGAGGGGAATGGAAATACGCTCTAT. Its translation: CASSDEGNGNTLY. The full CDR3 sequence reads CASSDEGNGNTLYF.

A few counts support this clone. Genes and germline are mouse. The read falls 1 residue short of the CDR3 end, and the missing part is taken from the germline J gene. The chain couples TRBV4 to TRBJ2-3, with D possibly matching TRBD2 (6 bases). Trimming cost V 5 bases and J 0 bases, with 12 bases left between them. This CDR3 is built from 15 residues. CDR1 is LGHDT, CDR2 YNNKQL, per germline (reference sequence). The CDR3 region is CASSPGLTSAETLYF. The part of the CDR3 DNA that was read is TGTGCCAGCAGCCCTGGACTGACTAGTGCAGAAACGCTGTAT.

A word on this clone: Mouse names are used for the genes. Read sequence stops 1 residue before the CDR3 end, and the germline J gene provides the missing end. The V call is TRBV2, the J call TRBJ2-5, with D hard to call. The CDR3 runs 15 residues. Trimming took 0 bases from V and 0 from J, leaving 7 bases between them. The germline V gene has CDR1 LGHNA and CDR2 YSYQKL. This CDR3 is CASSQETGNQDTQYF. CDR3 DNA (partial): TGTGCCAGCAGCCAAGAGACGGGGAACCAAGACACCCAGTAC.

In the case of this clone: Genes and germline come from the mouse. The read halts 1 residue ahead of the CDR3 end, with the missing end drawn from the germline J gene. The V and J genes are TRBV1 and TRBJ2-2, with D maybe TRBD1 (5 bases). The CDR3 is made up of 15 amino acids. With 0 bases removed from V and 4 bases from J, the gap between germline ends came to 9 bases. CDR1 and CDR2 (germline): NSQYPW, LRSPGD (reference sequence). The CDR3 bases that were read are TGCACCTGCAGTGCAGATCTCCAGGGCACCGGGCAGCTCTAC. Amino acids: CTCSADLQGTGQLY. The entire CDR3 reads CTCSADLQGTGQLYF.

Note on this clone: Each gene name is a mouse one. The read terminates 1 residue before the CDR3 end, so the remaining end is supplied by the germline J gene. The rearrangement links TRBV1 to TRBJ1-4; D is unresolved. V lost 3 bases and J 0 bases, leaving 8 bases between the germline ends. The CDR3 runs 15 residues. Germline CDR1 and CDR2: NSQYPW and LRSPGD (reference sequence). CDR3 sequence reads: CTCSARGFSNERLFF. CDR3 DNA, as far as it was read: TGCACCTGCAGTGCGCGAGGATTTTCCAACGAAAGATTATTT.

In regard to this clone: Gene labels here are mouse ones. The read terminates 1 residue ahead of where the CDR3 ends, so the germline J gene completes it. This chain links TRBV13-2 with TRBJ2-4, with 12 bases matching TRBD2. Germline loops: CDR1 NNHNN, CDR2 SYGAGS (reference sequence). This CDR3 comprises 15 residues. Trimming removed 3 bases from V and 6 bases from J; junction bases left unmatched: 5. Partial CDR3 DNA: TGTGCCAGCGGTGGGGACTGGGGGGCTGGGAACACCTTGTAC. Encoded protein: CASGGDWGAGNTLY. The entire CDR3 is CASGGDWGAGNTLYF.

In this sample, this clone turned up a few times. The listed genes are named as in mouse. The read is 1 residue too short to cover the CDR3 end, so that end is filled in from the germline J gene. This rearrangement joins TRBV19 to TRBJ1-2, with D possibly TRBD1 on 5 matching bases. This CDR3 is built from 12 residues. CDR1 and CDR2 from the germline V gene are FNHDT and SITEND (reference sequence). The V end lost 2 bases, the J end lost 3 bases, and 5 bases lay between the germline ends. The covered CDR3 bases are TGTGCCAGCAGTATGGGGGACTCCGACTACACC. This sequence encodes CASSMGDSDYT. The whole CDR3 region reads CASSMGDSDYTF.

About this clone: Gene names and germline match the mouse. Read data end 1 residue before the CDR3 end; the end is taken from the germline J gene. The chain joins TRBV19 to TRBJ2-5; 7 bases line up with TRBD1. The CDR3 has 13 amino acids. Unmatched junction bases numbered 0, after V lost 3 bases and J lost 2 bases. Looked up from germline, CDR1 is FNHDT and CDR2 is SITEND (reference sequence). The chain's CDR3 is CASSTGGQDTQYF. The CDR3 bases that were read are TGTGCCAGCAGTACAGGGGGCCAAGACACCCAGTAC.

With regard to this clone: The germline and genes are mouse ones. The sequence runs out 1 residue before the end of the CDR3; the remainder is reconstructed from the germline J gene. This chain links TRBV13-2 with TRBJ2-4; D is ambiguous. The V end lost 0 bases, the J end lost 3 bases, and 5 bases lay between the germline ends. CDR1 is NNHNN, CDR2 SYGAGS, per germline (reference sequence). This CDR3 comprises 13 residues. The CDR3 protein is CASGDGPQNTLYF. The sequenced part of the CDR3 DNA is TGTGCCAGCGGTGATGGACCGCAAAACACCTTGTAC.

With regard to this clone: Genes here carry mouse names. CDR3 region: CGARDWGENTLYF. The sequenced part of the CDR3 DNA is TGTGGTGCTAGGGACTGGGGGGAAAACACCTTGTAC. The chain has TRBV20 and TRBJ2-4, with TRBD2 identical over 8 bases. Coverage ceases 1 residue before the CDR3 finishes, and the germline J gene fills in the end. CDR1 GFQATS and CDR2 STVNSAI come from the germline V gene. Losses at the gene ends were 0 bases for V and 4 bases for J; bases not matched to a gene: 0. The CDR3 totals 13 residues. Full variable domain (remainder filled in from reference TRBV20 and TRBJ2-4): GALVYQYPRRTICKSGTSMRMECQAVGFQATSVAWYRQSPQKTFELIALSTVNSAIKYEQNFTQEKFPISHPNLSFSSMTVLNAYLEDRGLYLCGARDWGENTLYFGAGTRLSVL.

As concerns this clone: Gene labels here are mouse ones. The CDR3 DNA, read in part, is TGCACCTGCAGTGCAGATCGAGATTCCAACGAAAGATTATTT. Protein sequence: CTCSADRDSNERLF. The whole CDR3 protein reads CTCSADRDSNERLFF. The rearrangement uses TRBV1 and TRBJ1-4; D not certain. The CDR3 end lies 1 residue beyond the end of the read and is filled in from the germline J gene. In germline, CDR1 is NSQYPW, CDR2 LRSPGD (reference sequence). The V end lost 0 bases, the J end lost 1 base, and 6 bases lay between the germline ends. The CDR3 is made up of 15 amino acids.

With regard to this clone: Genes here carry mouse names. The read ends 1 residue shy of where the CDR3 ends; the end is completed using the germline J gene. The chain uses TRBV30 and TRBJ2-3; 9 nucleotides line up with TRBD2. Germline lookup yields CDR1 SQVVS and CDR2 ANEGSEA. V lost 0 bases to trimming and J lost 0 bases; unmatched junction nucleotides: 4. The CDR3 runs to 16 residues. CDR3 DNA (partial): TGTAGTTCTAGAGATCGGACTGGGGCTAGTGCAGAAACGCTGTAT. This codes for CSSRDRTGASAETLY. In full, the CDR3 is CSSRDRTGASAETLYF.

A note on this clone: Gene names and germline match the mouse. The covered CDR3 bases are TGTGCCAGCAGCTTTGCAGGGTTCACAGAAGTCTTC. Translation: CASSFAGFTEVF. The entire CDR3 sequence reads CASSFAGFTEVFF. J is TRBJ1-1 and V is TRBV4; TRBD1 might be the D (5 bases). Read data end 1 residue before the CDR3 end; the end is taken from the germline J gene. The V end lost 4 bases, the J end lost 4 bases, and 10 bases lay between the germline ends. The CDR3 is 13 residues long. Germline V gene data show CDR1 as LGHDT and CDR2 as YNNKQL (reference sequence).

Comments on this clone: The listed genes are named as in mouse. The read gets to within 1 residue of the CDR3 end, and the germline J gene fills in the rest. The chain combines TRBV13-1 with TRBJ2-3; D remains ambiguous. V lost 3 bases and J lost 0, with 5 bases in between. The V gene's germline CDR1 is NSHNY and CDR2 SYGAGN. This CDR3 spans 13 amino acids. CDR3 in amino acids: CASSGNSAETLYF. The part of the CDR3 DNA that was read is TGTGCCAGCAGTGGGAATAGTGCAGAAACGCTGTAT.

Details on this clone: The gene names here belong to mouse. The DNA ends 1 residue before the CDR3 does, and the rest of the CDR3 is filled in from the germline J gene. The V gene is TRBV15, the J gene TRBJ2-7; 11 positions agree with TRBD2. The CDR3 totals 14 residues. The ends lost 5 bases at V and 4 bases at J; junction bases unmatched: 4. CDR1 SGHND and CDR2 FRSKSL come from the germline V gene. The CDR3 sequence is CASSPRDWGYEQYF. The sequenced CDR3 bases are TGTGCCAGCAGTCCCCGGGACTGGGGGTATGAACAGTAC.

Concerning this clone: Any gene name here is a mouse gene name. The read ends 1 residue before the CDR3 terminus; that terminus is restored from the germline J gene. J is TRBJ1-1 and V is TRBV20; possible D gene TRBD1, 6 bases. The CDR3 covers 14 residues. CDR1 is GFQATS, CDR2 STVNSAI, per germline. V shed 4 bases and J shed 0 bases, with 12 bases lying between them. The CDR3 loop reads CGATLTGANTEVFF. The covered CDR3 bases are TGTGGTGCTACCCTGACAGGAGCAAACACAGAAGTCTTC. The full variable domain, with the rest looked up from reference TRBV20 and TRBJ1-1, is GALVYQYPRRTICKSGTSMRMECQAVGFQATSVAWYRQSPQKTFELIALSTVNSAIKYEQNFTQEKFPISHPNLSFSSMTVLNAYLEDRGLYLCGATLTGANTEVFFGKGTRLTVV.

Of note for this clone: Gene names refer to mouse genes. The read ends 1 residue shy of where the CDR3 ends; the end is completed using the germline J gene. The chain uses TRBV1 and TRBJ2-4; no firm D call. V lost 3 bases and J lost 0, with 7 bases in between. There are 14 residues in the CDR3. CDR1 NSQYPW and CDR2 LRSPGD come from the germline V gene (reference sequence). The CDR3 region is CTCSARASQNTLYF. CDR3 bases read: TGCACCTGCAGTGCTCGGGCTAGTCAAAACACCTTGTAC.